Listed below are T cell receptor beta chains from one sample, sequenced in a study of vaccination effects on CD4 cells after COVID-19. Antigens for these TCRs are unknown. TCRdb's table, derived via immunoSEQ multiplex PCR, lists solely in-frame clones and lacks some. Found here are under 50,000 clones, about 70% of them singletons; the top ten hold 8.5% to 10%. Sequenced here: CD4+ T cells from PBMCs cultured without peptide, sampled before COVID-19 vaccination. Receptor source: a human donor who had a prior SARS-CoV-2 infection. CDR3s include the opening cysteine and the closing phenylalanine or tryptophan. A D gene is named only where the DNA matches it firmly. Clone size is not always given. Where it is, it says once, few, many or a class for expanded clones.

>-|TRBJ1-2|TRBV6-5|-
CASSSGDGYTF
TGTGCCAGCAGTTCGGGGGATGGCTACACCTTC
>-|TRBJ1-2|TRBV6-5|-
CASSYDGLYGYTF
TGTGCCAGCAGTTACGACGGCCTATATGGCTACACCTTC
>-|TRBJ2-7|TRBV5-1|TRBD1
CASSTGQGAYEQYF
TGCGCCAGCAGCACGGGACAGGGGGCCTACGAGCAGTACTTC
>-|TRBJ1-2|TRBV27|-
CASSFLRAQDFGYGYTF
TGTGCCAGCAGTTTTCTCCGGGCCCAGGATTTCGGGTATGGCTACACCTTC
>-|TRBJ2-3|TRBV24-1|TRBD2
CATSSGLAGGPYTQYF
TGTGCCACCAGTTCGGGACTAGCGGGAGGGCCGTATACGCAGTATTTT
>-|TRBJ2-1|TRBV2|-
CASSGIVRGNEQFF
TGTGCCAGCAGTGGGATCGTAAGGGGGAATGAGCAGTTCTTC
>-|TRBJ1-2|TRBV18|-
CASSPRTPTDYTF
TGTGCCAGCTCACCACGGACGCCGACGGACTACACCTTC
>few|TRBJ1-2|TRBV5-1|TRBD1
CASSSGQGGYGYTF
TGCGCCAGCAGCTCTGGACAGGGGGGCTATGGCTACACCTTC
>-|TRBJ2-2|TRBV7-3|-
CASSLNPGSGTGELFF
TGTGCCAGCAGCTTAAACCCGGGGAGCGGAACCGGGGAGCTGTTTTTT
>once|TRBJ2-5|TRBV7-2|-
CASRYGGQSKTQYF
TGTGCCAGCCGTTACGGGGGACAGTCCAAGACCCAGTACTTC
>once|TRBJ1-1|TRBV3-1/TRBV3-2|-
CASSQHSGTEAFF
TGTGCCAGCAGCCAACACTCGGGCACTGAAGCTTTCTTT
>-|TRBJ2-2|TRBV9|TRBD1
CASSAIQGALGTGELFF
TGTGCCAGCAGCGCCATACAGGGGGCCCTGGGCACCGGGGAGCTGTTTTTT
>-|TRBJ2-5|TRBV9|TRBD1
CASSAAGPQGLQETQYF
TGTGCCAGCAGCGCAGCCGGGCCACAGGGGTTACAAGAGACCCAGTACTTC
>once|TRBJ2-5|TRBV5-1|TRBD2
CASSFSGGRETQYF
TGCGCCAGCAGCTTTAGCGGGGGGCGAGAGACCCAGTACTTC
>-|TRBJ1-1|TRBV6-4|-
CASSLAGGTEAFF
TGTGCCAGCAGTCTGGCTGGGGGCACTGAAGCTTTCTTT
>-|TRBJ1-4|TRBV12-5|TRBD1
CASGTRTGGDEKLFF
TGTGCTAGTGGTACCCGGACAGGGGGTGATGAAAAACTGTTTTTT
>-|TRBJ2-7|TRBV10-3|TRBD2
CAIRESGGPSYEQYF
TGTGCCATCAGAGAAAGCGGGGGGCCCTCCTACGAGCAGTACTTC
>-|TRBJ2-1|TRBV11-3|-
CASSSLPNFNEQFF
TGTGCCAGCAGCTCCTTACCGAATTTCAATGAGCAGTTCTTC
>-|TRBJ2-7|TRBV20-1|-
CSANGPYEQYF
TGCAGTGCTAACGGGCCCTACGAGCAGTACTTC
>few|TRBJ2-7|TRBV4-1|TRBD2
CASSHHGLAIQEQYF
TGCGCCAGCAGCCATCACGGACTAGCTATACAGGAGCAGTACTTC
>-|TRBJ2-7|TRBV14|-
CASSQGGGRNSYEQYF
TGTGCCAGCAGCCAAGGCGGGGGCCGTAACTCCTACGAGCAGTACTTC
>few|TRBJ2-3|TRBV10-3|TRBD2
CATGGLAGARGTDTQYF
TGTGCCACCGGGGGACTAGCGGGGGCCCGGGGCACAGATACGCAGTATTTT
>-|TRBJ1-1|TRBV3-1/TRBV3-2|-
CASSHAYSQGEAFF
TGTGCCAGCAGCCACGCTTACTCACAGGGTGAAGCTTTCTTT
>-|TRBJ2-3|TRBV7-3|TRBD2
CASSLGRETDTQYF
TGTGCCAGCAGCTTGGGGAGGGAGACAGATACGCAGTATTTT
>-|TRBJ2-1|TRBV5-1|-
CASSLAGMSSYNEQFF
TGCGCCAGCAGCTTGGCCGGGATGAGCTCCTACAATGAGCAGTTCTTC
>medium-sized|TRBJ2-2|TRBV5-1|-
CASSLGATGTGELFF
TGCGCCAGCAGCTTAGGAGCTACAGGCACCGGGGAGCTGTTTTTT
>-|TRBJ2-7|TRBV2|-
CASRFRGDSYEQYF
TGTGCCAGCAGATTCCGGGGCGACTCCTACGAGCAGTACTTC
>-|TRBJ2-7|TRBV7-2|TRBD2
CASSFSGGAYEQYF
TGTGCCAGCAGCTTCTCCGGGGGGGCCTACGAGCAGTACTTC
>-|TRBJ1-5|TRBV2|-
CASSVGQLSNQPQHF
TGTGCCAGCAGTGTCGGCCAGCTTAGCAATCAGCCCCAGCATTTT
>-|TRBJ1-2|TRBV14|-
CASSLLNYGYTF
TGTGCCAGCAGCCTTCTTAACTATGGCTACACCTTC
>-|TRBJ2-6|TRBV4-1|-
CASSQPGTLFSGANVLTF
TGCGCCAGCAGCCAACCCGGGACACTTTTCTCTGGGGCCAACGTCCTGACTTTC
>-|TRBJ2-1|TRBV29-1|-
CSVPKLGDNEQFF
TGCAGCGTTCCAAAGTTAGGGGACAATGAGCAGTTCTTC
>-|TRBJ1-5|TRBV24-1|TRBD1
CATSDEAGTGVSQPQHF
TGTGCCACCAGTGATGAGGCCGGGACAGGAGTGAGTCAGCCCCAGCATTTT
>-|TRBJ2-5|TRBV5-1|-
CASSYGVQETQYF
TGCGCCAGCAGTTATGGGGTCCAAGAGACCCAGTACTTC
>few|TRBJ2-7|TRBV7-3|-
CASSLRGGAGVEQYF
TGTGCCAGCAGCTTAAGGGGGGGCGCAGGAGTCGAGCAGTACTTC
>-|TRBJ2-7|TRBV7-2|TRBD1
CASSLMGQGTYEQYF
TGTGCCAGCAGCTTAATGGGACAGGGTACTTACGAGCAGTACTTC
>-|TRBJ2-1|TRBV5-1|-
CASGTDYNEQFF
TGCGCCAGCGGGACGGACTACAATGAGCAGTTCTTC
>few|TRBJ2-3|TRBV2|-
CASSYTGSGADTQYF
TGTGCCAGCAGTTATACAGGGTCAGGGGCAGATACGCAGTATTTT
>-|TRBJ1-2|TRBV7-2|-
CASSGEGGHGYTF
TGTGCCAGCAGCGGGGAGGGGGGTCATGGCTACACCTTC
>-|TRBJ1-2|TRBV28|-
CASSVSGSGNYGYTF
TGTGCCAGCAGTGTCTCAGGGTCAGGCAACTATGGCTACACCTTC
>-|TRBJ1-3|TRBV29-1|-
CSVGETGPGNTIYF
TGCAGCGTTGGGGAGACCGGGCCCGGAAACACCATATATTTT
>-|TRBJ1-3|TRBV4-1|TRBD1
CASSQGPGQGSGNTIYF
TGCGCCAGCAGCCAGGGACCCGGACAGGGCTCTGGAAACACCATATATTTT
>-|TRBJ1-2|TRBV11-2|-
CASSSPVSPGYGYTF
TGTGCCAGCAGCTCACCGGTCTCACCTGGGTATGGCTACACCTTC
>-|TRBJ2-1|TRBV7-9|TRBD1
CASGSPYDRERNEQFF
TGTGCCAGCGGGTCTCCTTACGACAGGGAGCGCAATGAGCAGTTCTTC
>few|TRBJ2-7|TRBV2|-
CASSEGGWVADTYEQYF
TGTGCCAGCAGTGAAGGAGGCTGGGTAGCAGATACCTACGAGCAGTACTTC
>-|TRBJ2-3|TRBV21-1|-
CASSALAPGLAGVTSTDTQYF
TGTGCCAGCAGCGCGCTCGCTCCGGGACTAGCGGGGGTCACTAGCACAGATACGCAGTATTTT
>-|TRBJ1-2|TRBV5-6|-
CASRGNGQSNYGYTF
TGTGCCAGCAGGGGCAATGGACAGAGTAACTATGGCTACACCTTC
>-|TRBJ2-7|TRBV6-5|-
CASSYSSGVGGYEQYF
TGTGCCAGCAGTTACTCGTCTGGGGTAGGTGGCTACGAGCAGTACTTC
>-|TRBJ1-6|TRBV19|TRBD1
CASSTRQGVLDSPLHF
TGTGCCAGTAGTACGCGACAGGGTGTTCTTGATTCACCCCTCCACTTT
>-|TRBJ2-3|TRBV5-4|-
CASSLRWLGGADTQYF
TGTGCCAGCAGCTTGAGGTGGCTAGGAGGGGCAGATACGCAGTATTTT
>-|TRBJ2-7|TRBV7-8|TRBD2
CASSSTRTRNYEQYF
TGTGCCAGCAGCTCCACCAGGACTAGGAACTACGAGCAGTACTTC
>-|TRBJ2-5|TRBV2|-
CASMGRGETQYF
TGTGCCAGCATGGGCCGGGGAGAGACCCAGTACTTC
>-|TRBJ1-1|TRBV18|-
CASSRTPNTEAFF
TGTGCCAGCTCAAGGACGCCAAACACTGAAGCTTTCTTT
>-|TRBJ1-5|TRBV3-1/TRBV3-2|-
CASSQGIQGRSNQPQHF
TGTGCCAGCAGCCAAGGAATTCAGGGGCGCAGCAATCAGCCCCAGCATTTT
>-|TRBJ2-3|TRBV27|-
CASSSWDVGDTDTQYF
TGTGCCAGCAGTTCGTGGGACGTGGGGGACACAGATACGCAGTATTTT